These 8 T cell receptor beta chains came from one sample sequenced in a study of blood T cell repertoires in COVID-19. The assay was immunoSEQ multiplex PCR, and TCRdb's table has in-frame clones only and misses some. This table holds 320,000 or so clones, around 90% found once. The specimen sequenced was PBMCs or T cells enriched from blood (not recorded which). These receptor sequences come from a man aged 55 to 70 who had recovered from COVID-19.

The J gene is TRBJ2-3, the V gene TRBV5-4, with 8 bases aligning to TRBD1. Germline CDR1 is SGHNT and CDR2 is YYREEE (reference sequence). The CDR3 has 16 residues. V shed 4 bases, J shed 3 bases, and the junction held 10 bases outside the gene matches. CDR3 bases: TGTGCCAGCAGCACGCCGGGACAGGAAATAACAGATACGCAGTATTTT. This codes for CASSTPGQEITDTQYF.

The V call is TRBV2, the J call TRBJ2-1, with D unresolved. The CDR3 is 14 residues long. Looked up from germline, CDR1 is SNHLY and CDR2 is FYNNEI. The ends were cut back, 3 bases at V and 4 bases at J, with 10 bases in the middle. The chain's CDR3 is CASSEWATYNEQFF. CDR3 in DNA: TGTGCCAGCAGTGAGTGGGCTACTTACAATGAGCAGTTCTTC.

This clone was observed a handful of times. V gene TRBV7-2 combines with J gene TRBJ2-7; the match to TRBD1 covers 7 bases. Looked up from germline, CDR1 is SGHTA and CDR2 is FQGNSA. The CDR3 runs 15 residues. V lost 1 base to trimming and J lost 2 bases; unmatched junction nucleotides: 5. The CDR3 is CASSLGPQGAYEQYF. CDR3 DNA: TGTGCCAGCAGCTTAGGGCCCCAGGGGGCCTACGAGCAGTACTTC.

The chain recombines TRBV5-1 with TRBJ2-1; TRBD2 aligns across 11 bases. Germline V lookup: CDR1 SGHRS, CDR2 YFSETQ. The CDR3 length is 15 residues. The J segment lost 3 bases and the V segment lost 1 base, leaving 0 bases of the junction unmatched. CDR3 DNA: TGCGCCAGCAGCTTGACTAGCGGGGGCTACAATGAGCAGTTCTTC. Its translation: CASSLTSGGYNEQFF.

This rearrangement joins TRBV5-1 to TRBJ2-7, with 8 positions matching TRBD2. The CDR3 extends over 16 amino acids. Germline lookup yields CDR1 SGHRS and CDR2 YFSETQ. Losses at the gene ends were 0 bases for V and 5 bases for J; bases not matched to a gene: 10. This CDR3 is CASSLAVTGGPDEQYF. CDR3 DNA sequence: TGCGCCAGCAGCTTGGCCGTGACGGGAGGGCCGGACGAGCAGTACTTC.

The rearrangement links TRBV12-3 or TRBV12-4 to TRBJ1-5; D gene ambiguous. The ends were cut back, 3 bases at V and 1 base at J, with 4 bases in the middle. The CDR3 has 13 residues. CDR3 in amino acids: CASSFKSNQPQHF. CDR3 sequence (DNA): TGTGCCAGCAGTTTTAAAAGCAATCAGCCCCAGCATTTT.

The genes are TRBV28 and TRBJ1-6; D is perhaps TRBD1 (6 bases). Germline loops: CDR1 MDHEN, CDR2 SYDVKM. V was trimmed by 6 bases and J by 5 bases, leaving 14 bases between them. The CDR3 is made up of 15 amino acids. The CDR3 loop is CASSQGGGNNSPLHF. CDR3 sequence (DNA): TGTGCCAGCAGCCAGGGAGGGGGAAATAATTCACCCCTCCACTTT.

Here the CDR3 reads CAWKRVGDMNTEAFF. Here the CDR3 DNA reads TGTGCCTGGAAAAGGGTCGGGGACATGAACACTGAAGCTTTCTTT. The V and J genes are TRBV30 and TRBJ1-1; the D gene is possibly TRBD1 (6 bases). Trimming removed 4 bases at V and 0 bases at J, with 15 bases between. The CDR3 has 15 amino acids. Germline V gene lookup returns CDR1 GTSNPN and CDR2 SVGIG (reference sequence). Full variable domain (outside the CDR3, taken from reference TRBV30 and TRBJ1-1): SQTIHQWPATLVQPVGSPLSLECTVEGTSNPNLYWYRQAAGRGLQLLFYSVGIGQISSEVPQNLSASRPQDRQFILSSKKLLLSDSGFYLCAWKRVGDMNTEAFFGQGTRLTVV.